This TCR beta chain was captured in a study of radiation and T cells in renal cell carcinoma. Trimming at V came to 4 bases and at J to 2 bases, leaving 4 bases not matched to a gene. CDR3 length equals 14 residues. Germline assignment: CDR1 SGHDT and CDR2 YYEEEE. Here immunoSEQ multiplex PCR was the method, and the copy in TCRdb shows in-frame clones only, minus some. The repertoire has roughly 130,000 clones, about 81% of them found once; the top ten carry 1.5% to 2%. The time point: blood 2 weeks post-SBRT. Noted treatment: 15 Gy SBRT to primary tumor, nephrectomy 4 weeks later. This chain connects TRBV5-6 to TRBJ2-7; the match to TRBD1 covers 9 bases. This TCR derives from a woman aged 55-75 years with renal cell carcinoma. The specimen was blood, collected from a patient whose treatment included radiotherapy and nephrectomy. The CDR3 region has the DNA TGTGCCAGCAGCCGGACAGGGGATCCCTACGAGCAGTACTTC. Translation gives CASSRTGDPYEQYF.